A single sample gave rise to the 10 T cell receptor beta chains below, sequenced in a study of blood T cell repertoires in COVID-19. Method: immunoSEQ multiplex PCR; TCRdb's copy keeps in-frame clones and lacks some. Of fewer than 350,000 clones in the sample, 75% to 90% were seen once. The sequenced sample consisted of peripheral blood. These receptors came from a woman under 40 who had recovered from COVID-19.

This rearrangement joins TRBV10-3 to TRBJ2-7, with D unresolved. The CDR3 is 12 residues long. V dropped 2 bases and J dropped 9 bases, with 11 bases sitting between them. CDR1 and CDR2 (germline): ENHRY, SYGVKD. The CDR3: CAISEGPTAQYF. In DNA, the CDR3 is TGTGCCATCAGTGAGGGCCCAACAGCGCAGTACTTC.

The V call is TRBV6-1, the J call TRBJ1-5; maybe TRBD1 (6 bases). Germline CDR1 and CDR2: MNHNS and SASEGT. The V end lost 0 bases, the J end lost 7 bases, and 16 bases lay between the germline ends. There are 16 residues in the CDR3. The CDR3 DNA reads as TGTGCCAGCAGTGAAGCGGGCAGGGGCTATTACCAGCCCCAGCATTTT. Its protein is CASSEAGRGYYQPQHF.

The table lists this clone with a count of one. CDR3 DNA: TGTGCCAGCAGCCAATCGCAGGGAATGAACACTGAAGCTTTCTTT. It codes for CASSQSQGMNTEAFF. The chain employs TRBV4-2 and TRBJ1-1, with TRBD1 as a possible D gene (5 bases). Germline CDR1 and CDR2: LGHNA and YNFKEQ. Trimming left V 2 bases short and J 0 bases short, with 10 bases between. The CDR3 contains 15 residues.

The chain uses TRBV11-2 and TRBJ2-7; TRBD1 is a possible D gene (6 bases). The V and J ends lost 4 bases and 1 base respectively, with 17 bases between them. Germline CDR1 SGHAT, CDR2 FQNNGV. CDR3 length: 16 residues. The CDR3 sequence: CASSSYRESWSYEQYF. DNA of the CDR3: TGTGCCAGCAGCTCCTACAGGGAATCGTGGTCCTACGAGCAGTACTTC.

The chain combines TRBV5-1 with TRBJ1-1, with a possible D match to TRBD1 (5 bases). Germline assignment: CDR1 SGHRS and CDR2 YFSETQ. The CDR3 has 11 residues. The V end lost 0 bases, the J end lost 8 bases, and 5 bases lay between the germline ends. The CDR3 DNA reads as TGCGCCAGCAGCTTGGGGACAGAAGCTTTCTTT. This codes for CASSLGTEAFF.

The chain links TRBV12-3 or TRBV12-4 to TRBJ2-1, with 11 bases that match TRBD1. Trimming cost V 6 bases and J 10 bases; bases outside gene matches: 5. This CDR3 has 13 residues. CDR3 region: CASRPGQGGEQFF. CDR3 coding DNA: TGTGCCAGCAGGCCGGGACAGGGGGGCGAGCAGTTCTTC.

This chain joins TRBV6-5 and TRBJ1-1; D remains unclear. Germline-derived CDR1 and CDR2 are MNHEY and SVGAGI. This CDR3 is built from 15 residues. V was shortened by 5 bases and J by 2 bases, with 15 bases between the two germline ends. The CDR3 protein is CASSTEGGFNTEAFF. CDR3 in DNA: TGTGCCAGCAGTACGGAGGGAGGGTTTAACACTGAAGCTTTCTTT.

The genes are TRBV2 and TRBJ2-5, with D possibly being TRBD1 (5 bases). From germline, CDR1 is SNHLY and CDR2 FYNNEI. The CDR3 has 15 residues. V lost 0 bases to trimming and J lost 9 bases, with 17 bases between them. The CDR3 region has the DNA TGTGCCAGCAGTGAAGCTCTTCGCGGCCTAGGGGCCCAGTACTTC. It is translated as CASSEALRGLGAQYF.

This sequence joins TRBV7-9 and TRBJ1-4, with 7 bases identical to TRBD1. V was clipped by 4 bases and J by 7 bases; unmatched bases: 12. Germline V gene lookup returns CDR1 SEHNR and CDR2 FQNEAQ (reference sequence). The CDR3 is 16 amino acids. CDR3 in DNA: TGTGCCAGCAGCTCAGAACGGGACAGCGTCCCTGAAAAACTGTTTTTT. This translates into CASSSERDSVPEKLFF.

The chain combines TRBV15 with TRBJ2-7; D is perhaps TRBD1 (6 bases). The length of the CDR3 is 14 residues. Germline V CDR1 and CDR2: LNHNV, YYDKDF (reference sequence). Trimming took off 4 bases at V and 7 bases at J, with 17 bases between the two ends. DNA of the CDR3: TGTGCCACCAGCATAATACAGGGCAGTGGGGAGCAGTACTTC. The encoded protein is CATSIIQGSGEQYF.